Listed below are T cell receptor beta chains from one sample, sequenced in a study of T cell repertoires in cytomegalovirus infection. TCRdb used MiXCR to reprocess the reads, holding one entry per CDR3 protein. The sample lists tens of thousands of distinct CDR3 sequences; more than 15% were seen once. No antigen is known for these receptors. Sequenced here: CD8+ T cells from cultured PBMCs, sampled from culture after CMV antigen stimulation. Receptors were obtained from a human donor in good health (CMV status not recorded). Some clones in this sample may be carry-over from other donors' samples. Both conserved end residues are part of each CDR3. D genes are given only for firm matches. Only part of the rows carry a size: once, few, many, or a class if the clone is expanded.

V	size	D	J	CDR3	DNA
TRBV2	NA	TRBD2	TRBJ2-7	CASRLAGGDYEQYF	TGTGCCAGCAGACTAGCGGGGGGGGACTACGAGCAGTACTTC
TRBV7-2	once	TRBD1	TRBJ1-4	CASSLNRGTEKLFF	TGTGCCAGCAGCTTAAACAGGGGGACTGAAAAACTGTTTTTT
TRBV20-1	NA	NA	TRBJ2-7	CSASGHQTYEQYF	TGCAGTGCTTCGGGACACCAGACCTACGAGCAGTACTTC
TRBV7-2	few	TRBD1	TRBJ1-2	CASSSSTGAYGYTF	TGTGCCAGCAGCTCCTCGACAGGGGCCTATGGCTACACCTTC
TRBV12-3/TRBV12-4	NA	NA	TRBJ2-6	CATEGPFSGANVLTF	TGTGCCACCGAGGGGCCGTTCTCTGGGGCCAACGTCCTGACTTTC
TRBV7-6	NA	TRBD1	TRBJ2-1	CASSAGTGVHNEQFF	TGTGCCAGCAGCGCCGGGACAGGGGTCCACAATGAGCAGTTCTTC
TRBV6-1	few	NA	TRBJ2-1	CASWEYNEQFF	TGTGCCTCCTGGGAGTACAATGAGCAGTTCTTC
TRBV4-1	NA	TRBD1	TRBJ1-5	CASSQETGSDNQPQHF	TGCGCCAGCAGCCAAGAGACAGGGTCCGACAATCAGCCCCAGCATTTT
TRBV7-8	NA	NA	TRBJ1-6	CATTERSNSPLHF	TGTGCCACAACAGAGAGAAGTAATTCACCCCTCCACTTT
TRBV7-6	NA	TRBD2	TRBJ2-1	CASTPSKRDYNEQFF	TGTGCCAGCACCCCCTCAAAGCGGGATTACAATGAGCAGTTCTTC
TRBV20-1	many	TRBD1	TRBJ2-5	CSASPGTAPTETQYF	TGCAGTGCTAGCCCTGGGACAGCCCCTACGGAGACCCAGTACTTC
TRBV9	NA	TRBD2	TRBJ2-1	CASTQSGTSGNEQFF	TGTGCCAGCACCCAATCCGGGACTAGCGGCAATGAGCAGTTCTTC
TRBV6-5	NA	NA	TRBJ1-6	CASSSTDYNSPLHF	TGTGCCAGCAGTTCCACGGATTATAATTCACCCCTCCACTTT
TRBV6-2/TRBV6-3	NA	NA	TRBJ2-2	CASSYSWWGASRELFF	TGTGCCAGCAGTTACTCGTGGTGGGGCGCATCCCGGGAGCTGTTTTTT
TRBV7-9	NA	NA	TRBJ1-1	CASSSPIGWDTEAFF	TGTGCCAGCAGCTCCCCCATCGGGTGGGACACTGAAGCTTTCTTT
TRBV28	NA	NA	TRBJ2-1	CASSIRPQTYNEQFF	TGTGCCAGCAGCATCCGCCCCCAGACCTACAATGAGCAGTTCTTC
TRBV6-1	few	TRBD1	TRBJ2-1	CASSKQGARFDEQFF	TGTGCCAGCAGCAAGCAGGGGGCGCGTTTTGATGAGCAGTTCTTC
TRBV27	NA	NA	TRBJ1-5	CASSLRQDSNQPQHF	TGTGCCAGCAGTTTAAGACAGGATAGCAATCAGCCCCAGCATTTT
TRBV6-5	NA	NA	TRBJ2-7	CASSYGQGAEQYF	TGTGCCAGCAGTTACGGGCAGGGCGCCGAGCAGTACTTC
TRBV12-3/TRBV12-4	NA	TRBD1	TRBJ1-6	CASSLAPWTGEDSPLHF	TGTGCCAGCAGTTTGGCCCCTTGGACAGGGGAGGATTCACCCCTCCACTTT
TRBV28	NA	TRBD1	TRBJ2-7	CASRTGQGLGEQYF	TGTGCCAGCAGAACGGGACAGGGTCTCGGCGAGCAGTACTTC
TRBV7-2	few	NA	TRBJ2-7	CASSLRQGPYEQYF	TGTGCCAGCAGCTTACGTCAGGGGCCCTACGAGCAGTACTTC
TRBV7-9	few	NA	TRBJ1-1	CASSSYGQSNTEAFF	TGTGCCAGCAGCTCATACGGACAGTCGAACACTGAAGCTTTCTTT
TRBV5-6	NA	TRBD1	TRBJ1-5	CASSLGGQGQHF	TGTGCCAGCAGCTTGGGGGGACAGGGCCAGCATTTT
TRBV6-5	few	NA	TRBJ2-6	CASSYSGGLGANVLTF	TGTGCCAGCAGTTACTCGGGGGGCCTTGGGGCCAACGTCCTGACTTTC
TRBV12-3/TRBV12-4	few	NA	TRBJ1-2	CASSLSVVYGYTF	TGTGCCAGCAGTTTAAGCGTGGTGTATGGCTACACCTTC
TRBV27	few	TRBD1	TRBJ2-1	CASTSGGSYNEQFF	TGTGCCAGCACCTCAGGGGGCTCCTACAATGAGCAGTTCTTC
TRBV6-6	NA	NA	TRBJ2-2	CASTFPGEANTGELFF	TGTGCCAGCACCTTCCCGGGGGAAGCGAACACCGGGGAGCTGTTTTTT
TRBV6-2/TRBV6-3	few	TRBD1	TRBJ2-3	CASSRQGLTDTQYF	TGTGCCAGCAGCCGACAGGGCCTCACAGATACGCAGTATTTT
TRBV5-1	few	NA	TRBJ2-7	CASSPSGTGVYEQYF	TGCGCCAGCAGCCCTTCCGGGACGGGAGTCTACGAGCAGTACTTC
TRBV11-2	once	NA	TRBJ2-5	CASSPFGGDKEDF	TGTGCCAGCAGCCCTTTCGGTGGGGACAAGGAAGACTTC
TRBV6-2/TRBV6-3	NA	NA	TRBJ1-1	CASSYSSGLNTEAFF	TGTGCCAGCAGTTACTCTTCAGGCCTGAACACTGAAGCTTTCTTT
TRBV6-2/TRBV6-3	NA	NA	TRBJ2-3	CASMGWQGRIADTQYF	TGTGCCAGCATGGGCTGGCAGGGGAGAATCGCAGATACGCAGTATTTT
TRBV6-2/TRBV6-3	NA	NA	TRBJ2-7	CASSPGGDLRVFEQYF	TGTGCCAGCAGCCCCGGAGGGGACTTACGTGTTTTTGAGCAGTACTTC
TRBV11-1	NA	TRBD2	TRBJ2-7	CASSLGGSGIREQYF	TGTGCCAGCAGCTTAGGTGGTAGCGGGATTCGAGAGCAGTACTTC
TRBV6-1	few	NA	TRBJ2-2	CAGQSARDPGELFF	TGTGCCGGCCAGTCCGCCAGGGACCCCGGGGAGCTGTTTTTT
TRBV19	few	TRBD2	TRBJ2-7	CASSTSGSGYEQYF	TGTGCCAGTAGTACTAGCGGGAGTGGCTACGAGCAGTACTTC
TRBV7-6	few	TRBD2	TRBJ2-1	CASSTSGSFDEQFF	TGTGCCAGCTCGACTAGCGGGAGTTTCGATGAGCAGTTCTTC
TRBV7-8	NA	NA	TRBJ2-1	CAVKGPYNEQFF	TGTGCCGTGAAGGGGCCCTACAATGAGCAGTTCTTC
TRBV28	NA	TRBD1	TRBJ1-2	CASSFVGRRTGVSDYGYTF	TGTGCCAGCAGTTTCGTTGGTCGCCGGACAGGGGTTTCTGACTATGGCTACACCTTC
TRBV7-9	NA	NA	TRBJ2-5	CASTRVGAPETQYF	TGTGCCAGCACCAGAGTTGGGGCGCCCGAGACCCAGTACTTC
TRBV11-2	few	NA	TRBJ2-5	CASSLSVRSQETQYF	TGTGCCAGCAGCTTAAGTGTTAGGAGCCAAGAGACCCAGTACTTC
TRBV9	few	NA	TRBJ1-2	CASEEGGDGYTF	TGTGCCAGCGAGGAAGGAGGGGATGGCTACACCTTC
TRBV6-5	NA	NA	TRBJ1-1	CASSYYAGTNTEAFF	TGTGCCAGCAGTTACTACGCAGGTACCAACACTGAAGCTTTCTTT
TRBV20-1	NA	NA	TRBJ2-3	CSANPYRTDTQYF	TGCAGTGCTAATCCCTACAGAACAGATACGCAGTATTTT
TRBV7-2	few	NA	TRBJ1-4	CASSLVQTNEKLFF	TGTGCCAGCAGCCTCGTACAAACTAATGAAAAACTGTTTTTT
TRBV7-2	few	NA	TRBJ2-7	CASSLGRGNYEQYF	TGTGCCAGCAGCTTAGGTCGGGGGAATTACGAGCAGTACTTC
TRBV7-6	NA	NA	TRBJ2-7	CASSPRGDEQYF	TGTGCCAGCAGCCCCCGGGGAGACGAGCAGTACTTC
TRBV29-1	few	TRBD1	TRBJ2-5	CSADGTGGLEETQYF	TGCAGCGCCGATGGGACAGGGGGACTCGAAGAGACCCAGTACTTC